These 9 T cell receptor beta chains share one sample of origin, sequenced in a study of regulatory T cells in long-lasting Graves disease. Time point specified: persistent/refractory GD, antithyroid drugs over 5 years with positive TRAb. From PBMCs, RNA was extracted and then used to make the TCR library. Building the TCR beta libraries relied on iRepertoire HTBI primers, and CDR3 regions underwent Arm-PCR. TCRdb processed the multiplex PCR reads anew with MiXCR; each CDR3 protein has one entry. The data hold roughly 490,000 distinct CDR3 sequences, with about 22% observed a single time. Sequenced material: peripheral blood mononuclear cells (PBMCs), taken when the disease was refractory, from a patient treated with antithyroid drugs. The receptors were sampled from a female donor with Graves disease.

The J gene is TRBJ2-2, the V gene TRBV6-5; TRBD1 aligns across 10 bases. This CDR3 is 16 amino acids long. The V gene's germline CDR1 is MNHEY and CDR2 SVGAGI. The V and J ends lost 0 bases and 6 bases, in that order; junction bases with no gene match: 4. The CDR3 reads CASSYSQTGGSGELFF. The CDR3 DNA is TGTGCCAGCAGTTACTCTCAGACAGGGGGCTCCGGGGAGCTGTTTTTT.

The chain has TRBV2 and TRBJ1-1; D not resolved. The length of the CDR3 is 15 residues. Per the germline V gene, CDR1 is SNHLY and CDR2 is FYNNEI. The V end lost 0 bases, the J end lost 3 bases, and 11 bases lay between the germline ends. CDR3 residues: CASSEAGIHYTEAFF. The CDR3 bases are TGTGCCAGCAGTGAAGCTGGGATCCACTACACTGAAGCTTTCTTT.

This clonotype was found a few times. The chain employs TRBV27 and TRBJ1-5; D is unresolved. V was shortened by 3 bases and J by 5 bases, with 8 bases between the two germline ends. The CDR3 has 13 amino acids. CDR1 MNHEY and CDR2 SMNVEV come from the germline V gene (reference sequence). The chain's CDR3 is CASSFESDQPQHF. CDR3 sequence (DNA): TGTGCCAGCAGTTTCGAATCAGATCAGCCCCAGCATTTT.

The rearrangement uses TRBV20-1 and TRBJ1-5; D may be TRBD1 (5 bases). Germline V gene sequence: CDR1 DFQATT, CDR2 SNEGSKA (reference sequence). This CDR3 contains 14 residues. V lost 7 bases to trimming and J lost 0 bases, with 13 bases between them. The CDR3 coding sequence is TGCAGTGTTAGGACACTTGATAGCAATCAGCCCCAGCATTTT. Protein sequence: CSVRTLDSNQPQHF.

This clonotype was picked up many times. The chain is built from TRBV2 and TRBJ1-5; D unclear. The CDR3 runs to 13 residues. V was trimmed by 2 bases and J by 5 bases, leaving 7 bases between them. Germline V lookup: CDR1 SNHLY, CDR2 FYNNEI. CDR3 nucleotide sequence: TGTGCCAGCAGTGAATATTGGGATCAGCCCCAGCATTTT. Protein sequence: CASSEYWDQPQHF.

Concerning this clonotype: This may arise from a read error, as a much more abundant clone is one base away. This chain joins TRBV6-2 or TRBV6-3 and TRBJ2-7, with a possible D match to TRBD1 (6 bases). The germline gives CDR1 MNHEY, CDR2 SVGEGT. The CDR3 is made up of 15 amino acids. Trimming took 0 bases from V and 6 from J, leaving 15 bases between them. The CDR3 loop reads CASSYSMRDKGEQYF. The CDR3 nucleotides are TGTGCCAGCAGTTACTCGATGAGGGACAAGGGCGAGCAGTACTTC.

This clonotype has only a few counts. V gene TRBV18 combines with J gene TRBJ2-2; 8 nucleotides align to TRBD2. The germline V gene encodes CDR1 KGHSH and CDR2 LQKENI. The V and J ends lost 2 bases and 6 bases, in that order; junction bases with no gene match: 2. The CDR3 loop spans 14 amino acids. CDR3 region: CASSPSGRAGELFF. The CDR3 bases are TGTGCCAGCTCACCATCCGGGAGGGCCGGGGAGCTGTTTTTT.

This chain uses TRBV19 with TRBJ1-6, with 7 bases lining up with TRBD1. CDR1 is LNHDA, CDR2 SQIVND, per germline (reference sequence). This CDR3 is built from 16 residues. V gave up 6 bases and J gave up 3 bases; unmatched junction bases: 8. CDR3 sequence reads: CASSPDRFLYNSPLHF. The CDR3 DNA is TGTGCCAGTAGCCCGGACAGGTTTCTCTATAATTCACCCCTCCACTTT. The complete variable domain, with remaining parts taken from reference TRBV19 and TRBJ1-6, reads DGGITQSPKYLFRKEGQNVTLSCEQNLNHDAMYWYRQDPGQGLRLIYYSQIVNDFQKGDIAEGYSVSREKKESFPLTVTSAQKNPTAFYLCASSPDRFLYNSPLHFGNGTRLTVT.

Remarks on this clonotype: A much larger clone lies one base from this, so it may be a read error. This chain uses TRBV5-1 with TRBJ1-1, with D maybe TRBD1 (5 bases). The CDR3 is 14 amino acids. The V gene lost 4 bases and the J gene lost 4 bases, with 14 bases spanning the gap. CDR1 and CDR2 (germline): SGHRS, YFSETQ. The CDR3: CASSPGRAFTEAFF. In DNA, the CDR3 is TGCGCCAGCAGCCCGGGACGGGCTTTCACTGAAGCTTTCTTT.